This record concerns one T cell receptor (beta chain) sequence. Its antigen is as yet unknown. Nashville, Tennessee was home to all donors, each a Caucasian adult. This record belongs to a study of shared clonotypes between healthy human individuals. On sorted subsets, replicate PCRs used about 180 ng DNA, or around 30,000 T cell genomes. The protocol was immunoSEQ multiplex PCR, while the TCRdb copy is restricted to in-frame clones and leaves out a portion. The sample contains roughly 1 million clones, about 84% of which appear only once. The CDR3 has 15 amino acids. Germline loops: CDR1 SGDLS, CDR2 YYNGEE. The V end lost 0 bases, the J end lost 2 bases, and 12 bases lay between the germline ends. General study results and limits: A handful of donors showed sharing of 4.5% to 6% of naive CD4 clonotypes.

This receptor was taken from a man younger than 35 in good health. Some clones in this sample may be carry-over from other donors' samples. The sequenced material came from memory CD4+ T cells from PBMCs. Subset defined: CD45RA-negative fraction. The chain is built from TRBV9 and TRBJ2-7, with no clear D. The DNA of the CDR3 is TGTGCCAGCAGCGTAGGATCGACGGCTCCCTACGAGCAGTACTTC. It yields the protein CASSVGSTAPYEQYF.